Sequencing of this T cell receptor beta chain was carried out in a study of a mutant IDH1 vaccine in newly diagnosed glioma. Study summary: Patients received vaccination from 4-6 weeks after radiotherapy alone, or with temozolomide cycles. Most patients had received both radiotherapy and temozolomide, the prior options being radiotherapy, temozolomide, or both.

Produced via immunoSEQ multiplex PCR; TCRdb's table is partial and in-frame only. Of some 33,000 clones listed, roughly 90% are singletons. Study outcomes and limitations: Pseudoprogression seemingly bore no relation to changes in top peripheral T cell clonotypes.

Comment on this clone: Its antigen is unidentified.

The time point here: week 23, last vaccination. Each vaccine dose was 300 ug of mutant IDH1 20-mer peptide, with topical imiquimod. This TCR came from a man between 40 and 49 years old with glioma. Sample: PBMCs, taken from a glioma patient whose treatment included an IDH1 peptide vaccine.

CDR3 residues: CASSLFGTPKLGGYTF. For the CDR3, the DNA is TGTGCCAGCAGCTTATTTGGGACACCTAAACTCGGTGGCTACACCTTC. The V and J genes are TRBV7-8 and TRBJ1-2; D perhaps matches TRBD1 (6 bases). This CDR3 contains 16 residues. Germline CDR1 reads SGHVS; CDR2 reads FQNEAQ. V gave up 2 bases and J gave up 7 bases, with 20 bases separating them.